These T cell receptor beta chains were read from a single sample in a study of T cell responses to AZD1222 COVID-19 vaccine. TCRdb keeps only in-frame clones here, not all; method: immunoSEQ multiplex PCR. Of 65,000 to 75,000 clones listed, around four fifths are singletons. Specimen: peripheral blood, collected on day 0 of AZD1222 vaccination. These receptor sequences come from an adult in good health. The CDR3 runs from the conserved cysteine through the conserved F or W. The D gene is left open where the match is weak. Not all rows give a size; the values are once, few, many and, for expanded clones, a class.

D gene	J gene	V gene	clone size	CDR3 DNA	CDR3 protein
TRBD2	TRBJ2-1	TRBV11-3	-	TGTGCCAGCAGCTTAGTTGGGGGAGGGCCATCTAATGAGCAGTTCTTC	CASSLVGGGPSNEQFF
TRBD2	TRBJ2-5	TRBV9	once	TGTGCCAGCAGCGAGCGACTAGCGGAAGAGACCCAGTACTTC	CASSERLAEETQYF
TRBD1	TRBJ1-1	TRBV7-9	-	TGTGCCAGCAGCTTAGCAGCAGGGGGCAAGACTGAAGCTTTCTTT	CASSLAAGGKTEAFF
-	TRBJ2-7	TRBV5-1	-	TGCGCCAGCAGCTTGGGACAGAAGCAACCCTACGAGCAGTACTTC	CASSLGQKQPYEQYF
-	TRBJ1-2	TRBV28	-	TGTGCCAGCACCACACCCCGAGGTCGGCTTTCGGGCTATGGCTACACCTTC	CASTTPRGRLSGYGYTF
TRBD2	TRBJ2-1	TRBV7-2	-	TGTGCCAGCAGCTCCGGACTAGCGGGATTATACAATGAGCAGTTCTTC	CASSSGLAGLYNEQFF
-	TRBJ2-1	TRBV28	-	TGTGCCAGCAGTTTATTGAGGGGCCCCAACAATGAGCAGTTCTTC	CASSLLRGPNNEQFF
-	TRBJ2-3	TRBV11-2	-	TGTGCCAGCAGCTTAGTGAGGAGCTACACAGATACGCAGTATTTT	CASSLVRSYTDTQYF
TRBD1	TRBJ1-3	TRBV2	-	TGTGCCAGTCGACAGGGGGCTGGAAACACCATATATTTT	CASRQGAGNTIYF
-	TRBJ2-3	TRBV2	few	TGTGCCAGCAGTGCGGGAAGGGTCAGGCCGCAGTATTTT	CASSAGRVRPQYF
-	TRBJ1-5	TRBV28	-	TGTGCCAGCAGAGACAGACATCAGCCCCAGCATTTT	CASRDRHQPQHF
-	TRBJ1-3	TRBV15	-	TGTGCCACCTCACCCATGAGGGGTTCTGGAAACACCATATATTTT	CATSPMRGSGNTIYF
-	TRBJ1-3	TRBV3-1/TRBV3-2	-	TGTGCCAGCAGCCATCCGGGACGAAATACTGGAAACACCATATATTTT	CASSHPGRNTGNTIYF
-	TRBJ2-7	TRBV4-3	-	TGCGCCAGCAGCCAAGGGGGAGACAGCACCTACGAGCAGTACTTC	CASSQGGDSTYEQYF
TRBD2	TRBJ2-1	TRBV2	-	TGTGCCAGCAGACTAGCGGGATACAATGAGCAGTTCTTC	CASRLAGYNEQFF
-	TRBJ1-1	TRBV7-3	few	TGTGCCAGCAGCTGGAAGGGTGGGGGCACTGAAGCTTTCTTT	CASSWKGGGTEAFF
-	TRBJ1-3	TRBV28	-	TGTGCCAGCAGTTTATCAGGACAGAGCTCTGGAAACACCATATATTTT	CASSLSGQSSGNTIYF
-	TRBJ1-4	TRBV6-5	once	TGTGCCAGCAGTTACTCAGGGGCGACTGAAAAACTGTTTTTT	CASSYSGATEKLFF
-	TRBJ1-5	TRBV30	-	TGTGCCTGGAGTGATGGGGGTAATCAGCCCCAGCATTTT	CAWSDGGNQPQHF
-	TRBJ1-3	TRBV7-2	-	TGTGCCAGCAGTACCGCTAGGTTCTCTGGAAACACCATATATTTT	CASSTARFSGNTIYF
TRBD1	TRBJ1-6	TRBV30	-	TGTGCCTGGAGGGCGTTCGGGGACAGGATTTCACCCCTCCACTTT	CAWRAFGDRISPLHF
TRBD1	TRBJ1-2	TRBV5-5	-	TGTGCCAGCAGACGGGACAGGGATGATTATGGCTACACCTTC	CASRRDRDDYGYTF
-	TRBJ2-3	TRBV6-2/TRBV6-3	-	TGTGCCAGCAGTTACCTGTCTAGCACAGATACGCAGTATTTT	CASSYLSSTDTQYF
-	TRBJ1-6	TRBV7-7	once	TGTGCCAGCAGCTTACGGAGGGTCGGCTCACCCCTCCACTTT	CASSLRRVGSPLHF
-	TRBJ1-6	TRBV11-2	-	TGTGCCAGCAGCTTAGATCTCTATGGAGCCCTCCACTTT	CASSLDLYGALHF
-	TRBJ2-7	TRBV9	-	TGTGCCAGCAGCCCTAGAGGGCGGGGAGACTCCTACGAGCAGTACTTC	CASSPRGRGDSYEQYF
-	TRBJ1-5	TRBV28	-	TGTGCCAGCAGGAGGGTAATCCATCAGCCCCAGCATTTT	CASRRVIHQPQHF